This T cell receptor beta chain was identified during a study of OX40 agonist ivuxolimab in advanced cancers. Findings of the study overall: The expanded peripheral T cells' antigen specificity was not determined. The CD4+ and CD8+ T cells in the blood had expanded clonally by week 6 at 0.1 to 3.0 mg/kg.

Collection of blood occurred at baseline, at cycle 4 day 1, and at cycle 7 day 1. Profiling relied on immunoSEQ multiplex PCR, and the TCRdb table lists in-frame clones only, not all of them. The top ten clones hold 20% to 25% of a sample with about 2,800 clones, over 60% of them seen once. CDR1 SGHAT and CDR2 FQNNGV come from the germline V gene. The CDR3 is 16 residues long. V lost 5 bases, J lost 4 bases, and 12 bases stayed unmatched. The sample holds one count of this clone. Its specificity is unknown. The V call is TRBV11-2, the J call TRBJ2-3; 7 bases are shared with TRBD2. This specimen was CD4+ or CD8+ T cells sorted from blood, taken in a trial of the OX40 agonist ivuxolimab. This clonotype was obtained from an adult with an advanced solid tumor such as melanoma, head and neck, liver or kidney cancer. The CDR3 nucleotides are TGTGCCAGCAGCCCGCGGCTGGGCGGGAGAGCAGATACGCAGTATTTT. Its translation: CASSPRLGGRADTQYF. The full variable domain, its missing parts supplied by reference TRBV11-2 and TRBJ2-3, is EAGVAQSPRYKIIEKRQSVAFWCNPISGHATLYWYQQILGQGPKLLIQFQNNGVVDDSQLPKDRFSAERLKGVDSTLKIQPAKLEDSAVYLCASSPRLGGRADTQYFGPGTRLTVL.